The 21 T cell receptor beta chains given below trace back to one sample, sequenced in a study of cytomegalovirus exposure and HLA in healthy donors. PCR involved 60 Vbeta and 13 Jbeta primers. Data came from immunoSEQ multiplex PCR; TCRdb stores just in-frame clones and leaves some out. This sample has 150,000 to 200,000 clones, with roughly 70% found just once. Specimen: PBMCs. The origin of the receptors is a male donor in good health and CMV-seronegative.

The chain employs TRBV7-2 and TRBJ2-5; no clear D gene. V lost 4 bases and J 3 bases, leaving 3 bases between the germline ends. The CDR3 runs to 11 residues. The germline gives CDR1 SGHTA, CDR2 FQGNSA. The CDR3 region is CASSSEETQYF. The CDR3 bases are TGTGCCAGCAGCTCAGAAGAGACCCAGTACTTC.

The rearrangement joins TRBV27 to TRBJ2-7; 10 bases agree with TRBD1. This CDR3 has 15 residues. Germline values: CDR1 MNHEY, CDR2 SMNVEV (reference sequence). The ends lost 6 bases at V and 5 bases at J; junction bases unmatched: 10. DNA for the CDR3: TGTGCCAGCAGCAGCGTGGGACAGGGGTTCCACGAGCAGTACTTC. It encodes CASSSVGQGFHEQYF.

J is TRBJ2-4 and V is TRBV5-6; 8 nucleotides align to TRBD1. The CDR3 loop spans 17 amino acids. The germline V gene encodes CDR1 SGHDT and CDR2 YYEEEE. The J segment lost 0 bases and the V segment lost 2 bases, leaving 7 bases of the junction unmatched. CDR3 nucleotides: TGTGCCAGCAGCTTTGCCTCGGGACAGGCAGCCAAAAACATTCAGTACTTC. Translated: CASSFASGQAAKNIQYF.

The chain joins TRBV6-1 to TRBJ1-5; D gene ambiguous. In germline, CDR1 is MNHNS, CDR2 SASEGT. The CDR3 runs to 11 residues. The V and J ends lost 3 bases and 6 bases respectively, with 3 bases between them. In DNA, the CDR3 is TGTGCCAGCAGTGACGTTCAGCCCCAGCATTTT. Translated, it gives CASSDVQPQHF.

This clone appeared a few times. The CDR3 here is CASREVRGYTEAFF. CDR3 nucleotides: TGCGCCAGCAGGGAGGTGAGAGGGTACACTGAAGCTTTCTTT. The chain couples TRBV5-1 to TRBJ1-1, with D unclear. Looked up from germline, CDR1 is SGHRS and CDR2 is YFSETQ. This CDR3 is 14 amino acids long. Between the trimmed V and J ends, which lost 5 bases and 3 bases, there was a span of 14 bases.

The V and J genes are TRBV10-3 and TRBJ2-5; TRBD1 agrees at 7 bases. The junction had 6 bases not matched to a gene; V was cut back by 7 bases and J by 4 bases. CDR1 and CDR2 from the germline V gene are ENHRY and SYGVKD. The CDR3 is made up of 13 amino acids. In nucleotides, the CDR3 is TGTGCCATCACAGGGGGTAGGGGAGAGACCCAGTACTTC. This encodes CAITGGRGETQYF.

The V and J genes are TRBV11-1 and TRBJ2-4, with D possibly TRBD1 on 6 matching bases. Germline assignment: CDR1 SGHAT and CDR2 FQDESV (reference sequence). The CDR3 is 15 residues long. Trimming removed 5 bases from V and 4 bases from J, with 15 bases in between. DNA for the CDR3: TGTGCCAGCAGCCTCTCGAGACAGGCTAAAAACATTCAGTACTTC. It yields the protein CASSLSRQAKNIQYF.

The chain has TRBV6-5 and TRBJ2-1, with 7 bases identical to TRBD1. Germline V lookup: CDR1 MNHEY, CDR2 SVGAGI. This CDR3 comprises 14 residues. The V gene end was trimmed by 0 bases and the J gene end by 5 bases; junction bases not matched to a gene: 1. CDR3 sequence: CASSYSGTDNEQFF. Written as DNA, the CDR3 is TGTGCCAGCAGTTACTCCGGGACAGACAATGAGCAGTTCTTC.

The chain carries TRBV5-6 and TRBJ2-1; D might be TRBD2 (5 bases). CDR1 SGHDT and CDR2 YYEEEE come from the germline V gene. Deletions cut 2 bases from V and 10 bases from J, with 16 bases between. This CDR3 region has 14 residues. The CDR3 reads CASSFELGLGEQFF. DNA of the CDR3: TGTGCCAGCAGCTTTGAACTAGGTCTTGGGGAGCAGTTCTTC.

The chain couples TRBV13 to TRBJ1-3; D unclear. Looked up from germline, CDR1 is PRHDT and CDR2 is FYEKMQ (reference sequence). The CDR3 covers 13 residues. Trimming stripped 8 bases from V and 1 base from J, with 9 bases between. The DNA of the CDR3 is TGTGCCAGCGGACTCCGGTCTGGAAACACCATATATTTT. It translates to CASGLRSGNTIYF.

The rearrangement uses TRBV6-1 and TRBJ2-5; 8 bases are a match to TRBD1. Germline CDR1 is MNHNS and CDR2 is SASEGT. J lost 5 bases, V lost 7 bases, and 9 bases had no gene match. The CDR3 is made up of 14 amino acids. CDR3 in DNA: TGTGCCAGCAAACCTGGACAGGGTAGGGAGACCCAGTACTTC. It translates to CASKPGQGRETQYF.

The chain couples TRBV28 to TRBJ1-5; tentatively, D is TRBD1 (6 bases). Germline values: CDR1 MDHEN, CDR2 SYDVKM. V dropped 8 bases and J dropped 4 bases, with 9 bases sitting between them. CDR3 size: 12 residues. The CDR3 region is CASRQENQPQHF. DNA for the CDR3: TGTGCCAGCCGACAGGAGAATCAGCCCCAGCATTTT.

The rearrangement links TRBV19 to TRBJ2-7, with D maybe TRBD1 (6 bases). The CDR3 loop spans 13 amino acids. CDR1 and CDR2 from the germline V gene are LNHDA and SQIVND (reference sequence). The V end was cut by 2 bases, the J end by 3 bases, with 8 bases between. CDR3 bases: TGTGCCAGTAGTATAAGGACAGACTACGAGCAGTACTTC. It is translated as CASSIRTDYEQYF.

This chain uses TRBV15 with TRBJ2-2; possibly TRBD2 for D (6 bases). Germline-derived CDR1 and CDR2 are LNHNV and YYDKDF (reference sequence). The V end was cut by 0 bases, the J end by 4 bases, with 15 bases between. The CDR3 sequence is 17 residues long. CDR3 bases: TGTGCCACCAGCAGAGAGGGGCCTAGCGTGAGCACCGGGGAGCTGTTTTTT. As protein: CATSREGPSVSTGELFF.

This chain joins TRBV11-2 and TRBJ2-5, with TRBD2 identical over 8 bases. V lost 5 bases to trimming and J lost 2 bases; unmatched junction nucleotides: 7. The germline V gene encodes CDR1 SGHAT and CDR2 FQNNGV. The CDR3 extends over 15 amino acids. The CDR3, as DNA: TGTGCCAGCAGCCCGCCCGGGGGGGGTCAAGAGACCCAGTACTTC. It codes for CASSPPGGGQETQYF.

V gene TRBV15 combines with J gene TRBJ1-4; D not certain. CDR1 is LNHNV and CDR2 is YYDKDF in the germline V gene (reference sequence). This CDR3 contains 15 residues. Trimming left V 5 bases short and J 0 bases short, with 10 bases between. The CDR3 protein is CATSPTLTTNEKLFF. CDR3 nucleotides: TGTGCCACCAGCCCGACTCTGACAACTAATGAAAAACTGTTTTTT. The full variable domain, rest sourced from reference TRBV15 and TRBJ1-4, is DAMVIQNPRYQVTQFGKPVTLSCSQTLNHNVMYWYQQKSSQAPKLLFHYYDKDFNNEADTPDNFQSRRPNTSFCFLDIRSPGLGDTAMYLCATSPTLTTNEKLFFGSGTQLSVL.

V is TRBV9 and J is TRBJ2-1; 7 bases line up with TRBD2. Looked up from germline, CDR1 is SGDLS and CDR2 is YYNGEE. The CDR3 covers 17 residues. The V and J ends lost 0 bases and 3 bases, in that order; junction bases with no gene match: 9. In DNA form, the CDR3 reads TGTGCCAGCAGCGTAGGGCCAGGTGGGGGGGGCTACAATGAGCAGTTCTTC. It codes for CASSVGPGGGGYNEQFF.

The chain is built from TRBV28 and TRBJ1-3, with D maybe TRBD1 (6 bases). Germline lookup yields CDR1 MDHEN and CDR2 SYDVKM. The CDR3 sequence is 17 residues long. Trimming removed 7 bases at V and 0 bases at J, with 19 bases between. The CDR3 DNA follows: TGTGCCAGCACCTTCCAGTGGGGACATAACTCTGGAAACACCATATATTTT. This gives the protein CASTFQWGHNSGNTIYF.

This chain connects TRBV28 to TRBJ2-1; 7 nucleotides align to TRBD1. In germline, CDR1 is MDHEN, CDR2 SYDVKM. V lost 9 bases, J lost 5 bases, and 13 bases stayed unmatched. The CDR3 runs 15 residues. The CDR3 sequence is CASEGAGGSNNEQFF. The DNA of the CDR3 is TGTGCCAGTGAGGGGGCAGGGGGAAGTAACAATGAGCAGTTCTTC.

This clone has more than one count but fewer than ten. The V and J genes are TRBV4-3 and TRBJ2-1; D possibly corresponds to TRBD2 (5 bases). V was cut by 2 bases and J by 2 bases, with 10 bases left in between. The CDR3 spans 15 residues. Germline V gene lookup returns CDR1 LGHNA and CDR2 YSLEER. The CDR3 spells CASSQIPGTYNEQFF. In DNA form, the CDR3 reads TGCGCCAGCAGCCAAATTCCGGGGACCTACAATGAGCAGTTCTTC.

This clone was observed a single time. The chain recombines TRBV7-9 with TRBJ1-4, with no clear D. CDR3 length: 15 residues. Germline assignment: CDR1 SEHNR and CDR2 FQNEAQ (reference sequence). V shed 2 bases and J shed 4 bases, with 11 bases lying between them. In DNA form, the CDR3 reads TGTGCCAGCAGCTTAAGTTCCGCAGATAATGAAAAACTGTTTTTT. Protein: CASSLSSADNEKLFF. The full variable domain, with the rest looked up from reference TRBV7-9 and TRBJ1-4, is DTGVSQNPRHKITKRGQNVTFRCDPISEHNRLYWYRQTLGQGPEFLTYFQNEAQLEKSRLLSDRFSAERPKGSFSTLEIQRTEQGDSAMYLCASSLSSADNEKLFFGSGTQLSVL.